There are a few counts of the clone carrying this TCR beta chain. The data were taken from a study of blood T cell repertoires in COVID-19. Study background: Samples of COVID-19 (acute and convalescent) were obtained from the United States, Italy and Spain. Sample material is recorded as cDNA or gDNA derived from T cells, B-cell-depleted T cells, or PBMCs.

V lost 3 bases and J 8 bases, leaving 16 bases between the germline ends. The CDR3 length is 15 residues. The germline gives CDR1 LGHNA, CDR2 YSLEER. Produced via immunoSEQ multiplex PCR; TCRdb's table is partial and in-frame only. Of approximately 350,000 clones in the sample, around nine tenths are singletons; the top ten hold under 3.5%. J is TRBJ2-2 and V is TRBV4-3; tentatively, D is TRBD1 (5 bases). This sequence originates from a woman younger than 35 who had recovered from COVID-19. Specimen: peripheral blood. CDR3 sequence: CASSQGRRSPGELFF. For the CDR3, the DNA is TGCGCCAGCAGCCAGGGGCGTCGCTCGCCGGGGGAGCTGTTTTTT.